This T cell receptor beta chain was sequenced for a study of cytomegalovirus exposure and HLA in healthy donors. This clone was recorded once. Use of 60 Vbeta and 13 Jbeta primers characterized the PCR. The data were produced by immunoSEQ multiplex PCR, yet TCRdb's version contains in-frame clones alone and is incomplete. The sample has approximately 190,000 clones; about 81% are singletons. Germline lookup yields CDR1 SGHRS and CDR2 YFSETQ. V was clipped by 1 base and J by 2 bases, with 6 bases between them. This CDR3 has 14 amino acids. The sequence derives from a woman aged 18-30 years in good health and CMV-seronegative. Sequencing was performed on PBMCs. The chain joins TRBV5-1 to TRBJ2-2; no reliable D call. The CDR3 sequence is CASSLNLNTGELFF. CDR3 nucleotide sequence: TGCGCCAGCAGCTTGAACCTAAACACCGGGGAGCTGTTTTTT.